This T cell receptor beta chain stems from a study of blood T cell repertoires in COVID-19. Study summary: The samples span acute and convalescent COVID-19 from the United States, Italy and Spain. From T cells, B-cell-depleted T cells, or PBMCs came the material, which was cDNA or gDNA.

Per the original data handling: The assay estimated nucleated cells by amplifying reference gene primers. TCRdb's table, derived via immunoSEQ multiplex PCR, lists solely in-frame clones and lacks some. The D gene and trimming were derived from the DNA, and the V and J assignments and clone size from that table. The sample lists hundreds of thousands of clones, 75% to 90% occurring once. Between the trimmed V and J ends, which lost 4 bases and 7 bases, there was a span of 10 bases. This CDR3 comprises 12 residues. CDR1 and CDR2 from the germline V gene are KGHSH and LQKENI. The chain has TRBV18 and TRBJ1-1; D is unclear. The sample comprised peripheral blood. This receptor was obtained from a young woman with active or convalescent COVID-19. The CDR3 DNA reads TGTGCCAGCTCACGAGGGTCCGATGAAGCTTTCTTT. It codes for CASSRGSDEAFF.